This entry concerns a single TCR beta chain. This specimen includes other DNA sequences encoding the same CDR3. This specimen comes from a study of blood T cell repertoires in COVID-19. Clones were read by immunoSEQ multiplex PCR, and TCRdb kept only the in-frame ones, dropping some. This table has about 670,000 clones, 80% to 90% appearing once. The receptor was derived from a woman under 30 with acute or convalescent COVID-19. The sample was peripheral blood.

The CDR3 sequence is CAWSSGQGNYGYTF. The CDR3 coding sequence is TGTGCCTGGAGTTCCGGACAGGGGAACTATGGCTACACCTTC. V and J are TRBV30 and TRBJ1-2; 9 nucleotides align to TRBD1. Germline V lookup: CDR1 GTSNPN, CDR2 SVGIG (reference sequence). Unmatched junction bases numbered 3, after V lost 2 bases and J lost 2 bases. The CDR3 loop spans 14 amino acids.